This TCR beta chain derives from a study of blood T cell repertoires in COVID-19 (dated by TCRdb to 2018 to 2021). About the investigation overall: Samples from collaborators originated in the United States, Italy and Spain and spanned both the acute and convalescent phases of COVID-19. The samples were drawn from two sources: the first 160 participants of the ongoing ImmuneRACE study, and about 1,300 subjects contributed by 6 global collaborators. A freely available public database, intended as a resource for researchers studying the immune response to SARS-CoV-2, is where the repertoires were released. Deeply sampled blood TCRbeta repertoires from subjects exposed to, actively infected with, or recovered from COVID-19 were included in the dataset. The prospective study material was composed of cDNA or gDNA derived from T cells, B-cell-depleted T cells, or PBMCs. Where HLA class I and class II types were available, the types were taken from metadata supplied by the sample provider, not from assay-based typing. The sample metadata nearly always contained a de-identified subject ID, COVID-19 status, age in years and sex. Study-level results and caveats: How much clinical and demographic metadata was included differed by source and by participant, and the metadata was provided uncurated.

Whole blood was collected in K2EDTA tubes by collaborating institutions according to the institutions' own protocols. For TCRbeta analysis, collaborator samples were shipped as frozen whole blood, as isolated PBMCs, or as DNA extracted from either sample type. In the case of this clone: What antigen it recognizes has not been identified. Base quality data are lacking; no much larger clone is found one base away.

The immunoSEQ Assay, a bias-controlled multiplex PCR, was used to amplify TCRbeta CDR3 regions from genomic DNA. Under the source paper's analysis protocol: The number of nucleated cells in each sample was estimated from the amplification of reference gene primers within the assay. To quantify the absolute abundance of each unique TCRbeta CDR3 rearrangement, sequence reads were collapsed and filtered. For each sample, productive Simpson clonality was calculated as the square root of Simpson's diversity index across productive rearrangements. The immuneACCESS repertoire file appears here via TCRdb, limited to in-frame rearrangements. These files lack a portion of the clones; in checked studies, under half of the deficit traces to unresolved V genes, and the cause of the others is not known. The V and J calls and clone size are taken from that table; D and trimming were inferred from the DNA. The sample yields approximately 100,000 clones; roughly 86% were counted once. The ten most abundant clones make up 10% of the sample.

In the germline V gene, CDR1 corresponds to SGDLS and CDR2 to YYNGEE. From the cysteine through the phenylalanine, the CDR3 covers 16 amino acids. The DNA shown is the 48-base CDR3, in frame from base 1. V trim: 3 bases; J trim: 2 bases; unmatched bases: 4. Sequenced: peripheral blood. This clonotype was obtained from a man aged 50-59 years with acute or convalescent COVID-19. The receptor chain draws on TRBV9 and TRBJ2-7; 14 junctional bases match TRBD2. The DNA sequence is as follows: TGTGCCAGCAGCGGAGGGACTAGCGGGAGCGCCTACGAGCAGTACTTC. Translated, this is CASSGGTSGSAYEQYF.